Following are 26 T cell receptor beta chains from one sample sequenced in a study of control samples from healthy donors and cancer patients (dated by TCRdb to 2020 to 2021). Library generation was performed with the immunoSEQ multiplex PCR assay. TCRdb limited this immuneACCESS table to in-frame rearrangements with V and J called. A share of clones is missing; checked studies link under half to unresolved V genes, and the rest is unexplained. In all, the sample holds 70,000 to 75,000 clones, and roughly 91% of those were seen once. The top ten constitute over 15% of the sample. Sequenced sample: PBMCs. The receptors here all came from a man in his 60s with lung cancer.

The chain recombines TRBV6-5 with TRBJ1-5; TRBD1 matches 7 bases. From germline, CDR1 is MNHEY and CDR2 SVGAGI. CDR3 length: 13 amino acids. With V trimmed by 4 bases and J by 4 bases, 1 base remained unmatched. The CDR3 DNA is TGTGCCAGCAGTTGGACAGGTAATCAGCCCCAGCATTTT. Translation gives CASSWTGNQPQHF.

This chain uses TRBV9 with TRBJ2-3; 10 bases agree with TRBD2. The length of the CDR3 is 15 residues. The V gene's germline CDR1 is SGDLS and CDR2 YYNGEE. The V and J ends lost 0 bases and 11 bases, in that order; junction bases with no gene match: 9. The CDR3 DNA sequence: TGTGCCAGCAGCGTAGTGACTAGCGGGCTAGACCTGCAGTATTTT. Its translation: CASSVVTSGLDLQYF.

This rearrangement joins TRBV9 to TRBJ2-2, with D maybe TRBD1 (5 bases). The V end lost 0 bases, the J end lost 1 base, and 7 bases lay between the germline ends. This CDR3 has 15 residues. Germline CDR1 and CDR2: SGDLS and YYNGEE. DNA for the CDR3: TGTGCCAGCAGCGTAGCTACAGGGAACACCGGGGAGCTGTTTTTT. Amino acid sequence: CASSVATGNTGELFF.

The chain recombines TRBV18 with TRBJ1-5, with 7 bases aligning to TRBD1. The CDR3 has 16 amino acids. The germline V gene encodes CDR1 KGHSH and CDR2 LQKENI. V was pared by 1 base and J by 0 bases, with 3 bases of the junction left unmatched. CDR3 region: CASSPQTGDSNQPQHF. CDR3 sequence (DNA): TGTGCCAGCTCACCACAAACAGGGGATAGCAATCAGCCCCAGCATTTT.

This chain connects TRBV5-8 to TRBJ2-7, with 10 bases matching TRBD1. Trimming took 9 bases from V and 4 from J; bases not matched to a gene: 7. Looked up from germline, CDR1 is SGHTS and CDR2 is YDEGEE. The CDR3 extends over 13 amino acids. DNA of the CDR3: TGTGCCACCTCGACAGGGGGCCCTTACGAGCAGTACTTC. It encodes CATSTGGPYEQYF.

This chain uses TRBV30 with TRBJ1-6; possibly TRBD1 for D (5 bases). The CDR3 has 13 residues. CDR1 is GTSNPN and CDR2 is SVGIG in the germline V gene (reference sequence). Trimming left V 3 bases short and J 5 bases short, with 8 bases between. The CDR3 here is CAWRRQNNSPLHF. CDR3 DNA: TGTGCCTGGAGAAGACAGAATAATTCACCCCTCCACTTT.

The chain has TRBV3-1 (or the pseudogene TRBV3-2) and TRBJ2-7; 10 nucleotides line up with TRBD1. CDR3 length: 14 amino acids. Germline values: CDR1 LGHDT, CDR2 YNNKEL (reference sequence). V dropped 4 bases and J dropped 5; count of bases not matched to a gene: 5. CDR3 residues: CASSRRDRGNEQYF. The CDR3 nucleotides read TGTGCCAGCAGCCGGCGGGACAGGGGAAACGAGCAGTACTTC.

The chain has TRBV7-9 and TRBJ1-6; TRBD1 aligns across 7 bases. The germline V gene has CDR1 SEHNR and CDR2 FQNEAQ (reference sequence). V gave up 8 bases and J gave up 7 bases; unmatched junction bases: 11. CDR3 length: 15 amino acids. The CDR3 spells CASGGSQGRNSPLHF. The CDR3, as DNA: TGTGCCAGCGGGGGTTCACAGGGGCGGAATTCACCCCTCCACTTT.

This rearrangement joins TRBV2 to TRBJ1-2; D is undetermined. This CDR3 comprises 12 residues. Between the trimmed V and J ends, which lost 4 bases and 1 base, there was a span of 4 bases. Germline V gene data show CDR1 as SNHLY and CDR2 as FYNNEI. The CDR3 reads CASSGRNYGYTF. The CDR3 DNA is TGTGCCAGCAGTGGGCGTAACTATGGCTACACCTTC.

The chain couples TRBV19 to TRBJ1-4; weak D call: TRBD1 (5 bases). The CDR3 contains 16 residues. Between the trimmed V and J ends, which lost 3 bases and 2 bases, there was a span of 13 bases. Germline lookup yields CDR1 LNHDA and CDR2 SQIVND (reference sequence). The CDR3 region is CASSILPGRTNEKLFF. The CDR3 coding sequence is TGTGCCAGTAGTATCCTACCGGGACGGACTAATGAAAAACTGTTTTTT. Together with reference TRBV19 and TRBJ1-4, the CDR3 gives the full variable domain: DGGITQSPKYLFRKEGQNVTLSCEQNLNHDAMYWYRQDPGQGLRLIYYSQIVNDFQKGDIAEGYSVSREKKESFPLTVTSAQKNPTAFYLCASSILPGRTNEKLFFGSGTQLSVL.

This chain joins TRBV7-9 and TRBJ1-5, with D uncertain. Germline CDR1 reads SEHNR; CDR2 reads FQNEAQ (reference sequence). The V end lost 4 bases, the J end lost 5 bases, and 9 bases lay between the germline ends. The CDR3 runs to 13 residues. CDR3 nucleotide sequence: TGTGCCAGCAGCTCATTAAATCATCAGCCCCAGCATTTT. Translated, it gives CASSSLNHQPQHF.

The CDR3 sequence: CASRPTGAGETQYF. The CDR3 DNA reads as TGTGCCAGCAGGCCGACGGGGGCGGGAGAGACCCAGTACTTC. The chain combines TRBV2 with TRBJ2-5, with D perhaps assigned TRBD1 or TRBD2 (6 bases each). Looked up from germline, CDR1 is SNHLY and CDR2 is FYNNEI. The V end lost 6 bases, the J end lost 4 bases, and 15 bases lay between the germline ends. CDR3 length: 14 amino acids.

The genes are TRBV4-2 and TRBJ2-5; perhaps D is TRBD1 or TRBD2 (5 bases each). V dropped 3 bases and J dropped 4 bases, with 9 bases sitting between them. The V gene's germline CDR1 is LGHNA and CDR2 YNFKEQ. The CDR3 is made up of 13 amino acids. CDR3: CASSQGPGETQYF. CDR3 coding DNA: TGTGCCAGCAGCCAGGGACCAGGAGAGACCCAGTACTTC.

This chain connects TRBV5-4 to TRBJ2-2; D unresolved. V lost 3 bases and J lost 1, with 10 bases in between. The germline V gene has CDR1 SGHNT and CDR2 YYREEE (reference sequence). This CDR3 contains 15 residues. CDR3 protein: CASSSHAGNTGELFF. For the CDR3, the DNA is TGTGCCAGCAGCTCTCACGCAGGGAACACCGGGGAGCTGTTTTTT.

The chain recombines TRBV9 with TRBJ2-3, with D possibly being TRBD1 (6 bases). Trimming removed 0 bases from V and 6 bases from J, with 11 bases in between. The CDR3 spans 14 residues. Looked up from germline, CDR1 is SGDLS and CDR2 is YYNGEE. CDR3 in DNA: TGTGCCAGCAGCGTAGTAGGGGGTCTGGATACGCAGTATTTT. Translated: CASSVVGGLDTQYF.

The J gene is TRBJ1-4, the V gene TRBV7-6, with a tentative D call TRBD1 (6 bases). Per germline, CDR1 SGHVS and CDR2 FNYEAQ. The CDR3 has 18 amino acids. The V end was cut by 5 bases, the J end by 4 bases, with 23 bases between. CDR3 loop: CASSLRQVSPGSNEKLFF. The CDR3 DNA is TGTGCCAGCAGCCTAAGACAGGTCTCGCCGGGGAGTAATGAAAAACTGTTTTTT.

This chain joins TRBV10-3 and TRBJ2-2; 13 bases match TRBD2. V lost 8 bases and J lost 6; bases outside the gene matches: 15. Germline V gene sequence: CDR1 ENHRY, CDR2 SYGVKD. The CDR3 runs 18 residues. The CDR3 here is CAISESGTSGAGAGELFF. The CDR3 nucleotides are TGTGCCATCTCCGAGTCCGGGACTAGCGGGGCTGGGGCCGGGGAGCTGTTTTTT.

The V and J genes are TRBV30 and TRBJ2-5; D is possibly TRBD1 (5 bases). V dropped 1 base and J dropped 1 base, with 7 bases sitting between them. Germline V gene data show CDR1 as GTSNPN and CDR2 as SVGIG (reference sequence). This CDR3 comprises 13 residues. CDR3 sequence: CAWSAGLQETQYF. CDR3 DNA sequence: TGTGCCTGGAGTGCAGGGCTCCAAGAGACCCAGTACTTC. The whole variable domain, remainder taken from reference TRBV30 and TRBJ2-5, is SQTIHQWPATLVQPVGSPLSLECTVEGTSNPNLYWYRQAAGRGLQLLFYSVGIGQISSEVPQNLSASRPQDRQFILSSKKLLLSDSGFYLCAWSAGLQETQYFGPGTRLLVL.

The J gene is TRBJ1-2, the V gene TRBV12-3 or TRBV12-4, with D hard to call. Trimming cost V 3 bases and J 6 bases, with 11 bases left between them. The CDR3 contains 13 residues. This CDR3 reads CASSFERVHGYTF. In DNA, the CDR3 is TGTGCCAGCAGTTTTGAGCGAGTTCATGGCTACACCTTC.

The rearrangement links TRBV3-1 (or the pseudogene TRBV3-2) to TRBJ1-2; 7 bases align to TRBD1. V was clipped by 6 bases and J by 4 bases; unmatched bases: 14. The CDR3 consists of 16 residues. The germline gives CDR1 LGHDT, CDR2 YNNKEL (reference sequence). CDR3 coding DNA: TGTGCCAGCAGGCACACCCGGGACAGCACCAGCTATGGCTACACCTTC. It translates to CASRHTRDSTSYGYTF.

The genes are TRBV2 and TRBJ1-4; TRBD1 matches 8 bases. The CDR3 is made up of 16 amino acids. Germline CDR1 and CDR2: SNHLY and FYNNEI. Trimming took 7 bases from V and 4 from J; bases not matched to a gene: 11. The CDR3 spells CASKADRAGGNEKLFF. For the CDR3, the DNA is TGTGCCAGCAAGGCGGACAGGGCTGGGGGTAATGAAAAACTGTTTTTT.

This chain links TRBV3-1 (or the pseudogene TRBV3-2) with TRBJ2-6; 7 nucleotides line up with TRBD2. CDR1 is LGHDT and CDR2 is YNNKEL in the germline V gene (reference sequence). The CDR3 extends over 19 amino acids. V shed 1 base, J shed 6 bases, and the junction held 15 bases outside the gene matches. The CDR3 spells CASSQAGGVSVILANVLTF. The DNA for the CDR3 is TGTGCCAGCAGCCAAGCGGGAGGAGTGAGTGTGATATTGGCCAACGTCCTGACTTTC.

The chain employs TRBV29-1 and TRBJ2-3, with 7 bases lining up with TRBD1. The trim removed 7 bases at V and 6 bases at J, leaving 10 bases unmatched. The CDR3 has 13 residues. Germline lookup yields CDR1 SQVTM and CDR2 ANQGSEA. CDR3 bases: TGCAGCGCTGACAGGGAAGCCGGCGATACGCAGTATTTT. It encodes CSADREAGDTQYF.

V and J are TRBV7-3 and TRBJ2-7; D not certain. The CDR3 spans 15 residues. The germline V gene encodes CDR1 SGHTA and CDR2 FQGTGA. Trimming left V 4 bases short and J 2 bases short, with 15 bases between. CDR3 sequence (DNA): TGTGCCAGCAGCTACGAAATTCTGGCCCCCTACGAGCAGTACGTC. This gives the protein CASSYEILAPYEQYV.

This chain links TRBV5-6 with TRBJ1-2; 7 nucleotides match TRBD1. V dropped 4 bases and J dropped 7; count of bases not matched to a gene: 7. Germline V lookup: CDR1 SGHDT, CDR2 YYEEEE. The CDR3 is made up of 13 amino acids. The CDR3 reads CASSTTGSSGYTF. The CDR3 nucleotides read TGTGCCAGCAGCACGACAGGGTCAAGTGGCTACACCTTC.

DNA for the CDR3: TGTGCCAGCAGTCCCCAGGGGGCTTTGCAGTTCTTC. Residues: CASSPQGALQFF. The J gene is TRBJ2-1, the V gene TRBV27, with TRBD1 matching over 8 bases. This CDR3 region has 12 residues. The J segment lost 12 bases and the V segment lost 5 bases, leaving 6 bases of the junction unmatched. Germline CDR1 reads MNHEY; CDR2 reads SMNVEV (reference sequence).